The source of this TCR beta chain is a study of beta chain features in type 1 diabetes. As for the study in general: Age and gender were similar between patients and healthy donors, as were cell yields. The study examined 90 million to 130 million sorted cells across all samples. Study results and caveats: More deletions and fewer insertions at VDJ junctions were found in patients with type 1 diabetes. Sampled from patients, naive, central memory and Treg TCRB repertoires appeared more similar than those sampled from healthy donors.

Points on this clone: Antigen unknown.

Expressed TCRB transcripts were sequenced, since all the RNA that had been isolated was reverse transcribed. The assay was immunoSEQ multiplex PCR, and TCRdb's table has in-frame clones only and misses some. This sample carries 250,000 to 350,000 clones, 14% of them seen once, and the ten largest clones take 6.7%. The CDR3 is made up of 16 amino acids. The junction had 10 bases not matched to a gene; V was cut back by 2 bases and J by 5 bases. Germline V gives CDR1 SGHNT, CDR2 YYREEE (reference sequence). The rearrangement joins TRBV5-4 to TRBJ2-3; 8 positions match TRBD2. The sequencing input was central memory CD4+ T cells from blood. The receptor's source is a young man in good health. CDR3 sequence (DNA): TGTGCCAGCAGCTTTGAGCCGGGGGGGCCAAGAGATACGCAGTATTTT. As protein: CASSFEPGGPRDTQYF.